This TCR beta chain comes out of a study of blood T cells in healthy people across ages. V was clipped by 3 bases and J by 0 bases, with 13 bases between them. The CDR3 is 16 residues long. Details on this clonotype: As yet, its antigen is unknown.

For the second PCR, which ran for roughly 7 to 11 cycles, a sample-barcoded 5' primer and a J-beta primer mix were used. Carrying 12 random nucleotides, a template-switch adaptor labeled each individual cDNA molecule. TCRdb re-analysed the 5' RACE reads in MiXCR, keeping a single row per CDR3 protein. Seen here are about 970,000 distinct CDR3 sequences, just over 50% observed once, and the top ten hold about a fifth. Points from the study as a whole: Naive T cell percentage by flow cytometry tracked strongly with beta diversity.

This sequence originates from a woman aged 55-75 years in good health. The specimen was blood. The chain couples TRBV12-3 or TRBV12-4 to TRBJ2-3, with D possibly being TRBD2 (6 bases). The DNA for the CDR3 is TGTGCCAGCAGTTTGACTAGTCCCCCTAGCACAGATACGCAGTATTTT. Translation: CASSLTSPPSTDTQYF.